The 13 T cell receptor beta chains below come from one sample, sequenced in a study of shared T cell receptors in the human thymus. The method was immunoSEQ multiplex PCR; TCRdb's version includes in-frame clones alone and lacks a portion of them. The sample has more than 550,000 clones, 75% to 90% seen once. The same data also went into a second study, on human thymus T cells.

The sample comprised thymocytes. The receptors shown here come from a girl under three years old with a congenital heart defect.

With respect to this clone: This CDR3 is also generated by other DNA sequences in the sample. The V and J genes are TRBV28 and TRBJ2-3; 7 bases are a match to TRBD2. CDR3 length: 15 amino acids. The germline gives CDR1 MDHEN, CDR2 SYDVKM. After removal of 3 bases from V and 3 bases from J, the junction contained 6 bases not matched to a gene. The CDR3 DNA follows: TGTGCCAGCAGTTTGGCGGCGGGGGTGACAGATACGCAGTATTTT. This encodes CASSLAAGVTDTQYF.

There are a few counts of this clone. The CDR3 DNA reads TGCGCCAGCAGCTTACACAGGGAAGCAGGGGCTGAAGCTTTCTTT. Its translation is CASSLHREAGAEAFF. The chain has TRBV5-1 and TRBJ1-1; possible D gene TRBD1, 6 bases. The CDR3 runs 15 residues. V dropped 2 bases and J dropped 6 bases, with 17 bases sitting between them. Germline values: CDR1 SGHRS, CDR2 YFSETQ.

This chain links TRBV7-2 with TRBJ2-2; a weak D match, TRBD1 (7 bases). The V end was cut by 5 bases, the J end by 3 bases, with 16 bases between. In germline, CDR1 is SGHTA, CDR2 FQGNSA. CDR3 length equals 16 residues. Here the CDR3 DNA reads TGTGCCAGCAGCGTCAGGGGGGCGTGGGACACCGGGGAGCTGTTTTTT. This sequence encodes CASSVRGAWDTGELFF.

The chain has TRBV5-6 and TRBJ1-2; D not resolved. Trimming left V 0 bases short and J 8 bases short, with 8 bases between. Germline V gene lookup returns CDR1 SGHDT and CDR2 YYEEEE. This CDR3 is 12 amino acids long. CDR3 region: CASSLEAGGYTF. DNA of the CDR3: TGTGCCAGCAGCTTGGAGGCGGGCGGCTACACCTTC.

The chain has TRBV7-9 and TRBJ2-5, with D possibly matching TRBD2 (5 bases). CDR3 length: 15 amino acids. The V and J ends lost 1 base and 3 bases respectively, with 12 bases between them. In germline, CDR1 is SEHNR, CDR2 FQNEAQ (reference sequence). The CDR3 DNA reads TGTGCCAGCAGCTTAGGAAGAGCGGTGAAAGAGACCCAGTACTTC. Translating gives CASSLGRAVKETQYF.

V and J are TRBV14 and TRBJ1-1; tentatively, D is TRBD1 (5 bases). Trimming pared 0 bases from V and 3 bases from J, leaving 17 bases between. Germline values: CDR1 SGHDN, CDR2 FVKESK. The CDR3 totals 17 residues. The DNA for the CDR3 is TGTGCCAGCAGCCAAGAATGGGGCAGGCAGGCGGACACTGAAGCTTTCTTT. It is translated as CASSQEWGRQADTEAFF. Variable domain in full (rest from reference TRBV14 and TRBJ1-1): EAGVTQFPSHSVIEKGQTVTLRCDPISGHDNLYWYRRVMGKEIKFLLHFVKESKQDESGMPNNRFLAERTGGTYSTLKVQPAELEDSGVYFCASSQEWGRQADTEAFFGQGTRLTVV.

The chain uses TRBV28 and TRBJ1-5; 7 nucleotides align to TRBD1. This CDR3 has 18 amino acids. Germline CDR1 and CDR2: MDHEN and SYDVKM. With 4 bases clipped from V and 4 bases from J, the junction kept 16 bases outside the gene matches. The CDR3 DNA reads as TGTGCCAGCAGTTCAGGGCCACCCGACAGGGTTCGGAATCAGCCCCAGCATTTT. Translated, it gives CASSSGPPDRVRNQPQHF.

The V and J genes are TRBV6-5 and TRBJ1-1; TRBD1 might be the D (6 bases). V was shortened by 4 bases and J by 0 bases, with 15 bases between the two germline ends. The CDR3 spans 16 residues. The germline CDR1 and CDR2 sequences are MNHEY and SVGAGI. CDR3 sequence (DNA): TGTGCCAGCAGTTTACAGGGTCCGGAAATGAACACTGAAGCTTTCTTT. Protein: CASSLQGPEMNTEAFF.

This chain connects TRBV5-1 to TRBJ1-1; D possibly corresponds to TRBD1 (5 bases). Germline V lookup: CDR1 SGHRS, CDR2 YFSETQ. The V gene lost 2 bases and the J gene lost 3 bases, with 14 bases spanning the gap. The CDR3 has 15 amino acids. Written as DNA, the CDR3 is TGCGCCAGCAGCTTAATTCCAGGGCGGTACACTGAAGCTTTCTTT. It translates to CASSLIPGRYTEAFF.

This clone turned up a few times. The chain carries TRBV7-9 and TRBJ1-1; 9 bases map to TRBD1. Germline values: CDR1 SEHNR, CDR2 FQNEAQ (reference sequence). J gave up 0 bases and V 5 bases, and 13 bases lay outside the gene matches. This CDR3 is built from 18 residues. Here the CDR3 DNA reads TGTGCCAGCAGCCCACCGGACAGGGGAGGATGGATGAACACTGAAGCTTTCTTT. Translated, it gives CASSPPDRGGWMNTEAFF.

The genes are TRBV11-2 and TRBJ2-3; 8 positions agree with TRBD2. In germline, CDR1 is SGHAT, CDR2 FQNNGV. V shed 3 bases, J shed 6 bases, and the junction held 14 bases outside the gene matches. The CDR3 is made up of 17 amino acids. CDR3: CASSFNPGTREGDTQYF. The CDR3 nucleotides read TGTGCCAGCAGCTTTAACCCCGGGACTAGAGAGGGGGATACGCAGTATTTT.

The chain combines TRBV6-4 with TRBJ1-1; D possibly corresponds to TRBD1 (6 bases). Trimming shortened V by 5 bases and J by 3 bases, and 10 bases separated the two germline ends. From germline, CDR1 is MRHNA and CDR2 SNTAGT. CDR3 length: 13 amino acids. CDR3 loop: CASSYRTDTEAFF. The CDR3 nucleotides are TGTGCCAGCAGTTACCGGACAGACACTGAAGCTTTCTTT.

This sequence joins TRBV6-5 and TRBJ2-3, with D perhaps matching TRBD1 (5 bases). CDR1 and CDR2 from the germline V gene are MNHEY and SVGAGI. V was clipped by 6 bases and J by 1 base, with 14 bases between them. The CDR3 is made up of 15 amino acids. The CDR3 spells CASSRRDWRTDTQYF. DNA for the CDR3: TGTGCCAGCAGCCGCAGGGATTGGCGCACAGATACGCAGTATTTT.